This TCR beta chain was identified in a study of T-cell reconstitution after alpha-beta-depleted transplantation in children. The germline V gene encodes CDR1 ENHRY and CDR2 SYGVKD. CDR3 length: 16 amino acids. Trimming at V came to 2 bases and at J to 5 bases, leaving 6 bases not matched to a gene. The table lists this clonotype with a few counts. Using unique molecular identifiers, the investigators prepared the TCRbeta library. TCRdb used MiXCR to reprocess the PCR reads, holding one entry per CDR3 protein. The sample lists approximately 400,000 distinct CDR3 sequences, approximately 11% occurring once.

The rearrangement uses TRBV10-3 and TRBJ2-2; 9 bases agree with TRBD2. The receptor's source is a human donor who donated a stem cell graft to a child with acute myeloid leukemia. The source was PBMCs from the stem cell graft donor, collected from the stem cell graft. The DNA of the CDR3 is TGTGCCATCAGTGAGGGGCGGGGGGGCCCGACCGGGGAGCTGTTTTTT. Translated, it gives CAISEGRGGPTGELFF.